The rows below give T cell receptor beta chains drawn from one sample of a study of cytomegalovirus exposure and HLA in healthy donors. TCRdb's table, derived via immunoSEQ multiplex PCR, lists solely in-frame clones and lacks some. Among under 150,000 clones listed, around 75% were seen once. Material: PBMCs. The receptors derive from a man under 40 in good health and CMV-seronegative. Each CDR3 is given with its conserved first and last residue. Fields, in order: clone size, V gene, CDR3 protein. Part of the rows lack a size; the others show once, few, many or a class for expanded clones.

NA,TRBV18,CASSPQSGANTGELFF
NA,TRBV7-9,CASSLYQGVGEKLFF
many,TRBV7-9,CASSTGQINEKLFF
once,TRBV19,CASSIAGTGNHEQYF
NA,TRBV4-3,CASSLTGRDTGELFF
NA,TRBV27,CASSLDRGESGYTF
NA,TRBV18,CASSLTGTSFYEQYF
NA,TRBV4-3,CASSPLEGDGYTF
NA,TRBV7-2,CASSQEAGVSREQYF
NA,TRBV7-9,CASSLDRTSTNEKLFF
NA,TRBV25-1,CASSSSGGTDTQYF
few,TRBV5-1,CASRTGDTEAFF
NA,TRBV18,CASSPGQRETQYF
NA,TRBV4-3,CASSTLYRDTEAFF
NA,TRBV5-1,CASSVRQGIHEQYF
NA,TRBV1,CTSSQVNLADRTDTQYF
once,TRBV7-9,CASSLRQGGAEKLFF
NA,TRBV19,CASSIGGSYGYTF
NA,TRBV5-1,CASSLVADSGANVLTF
NA,TRBV25-1,CVSSGARDRSGNQPQHF
NA,TRBV7-9,CASSLVVGHEQYF
once,TRBV6-5,CATSYPLAKKNTEAFF
NA,TRBV7-2,CASSSQGTGELFF
few,TRBV7-7,CASSPTGTSSYNEQFF
NA,TRBV4-3,CASSQTSGGARTQYF
NA,TRBV13,CASNLRGGETQYF
NA,TRBV6-6,CASSPPDAGSETQYF
NA,TRBV28,CASSPPPFRGYTF
NA,TRBV7-6,CASSLERAGGGSPLHF
NA,TRBV4-2,CASSQASGTGDYEQYF
NA,TRBV10-1,CASSESSGIETQYF
NA,TRBV9,CASSVGRAGGDEQYF
NA,TRBV28,CASSLSGSNQPQHF
NA,TRBV7-8,CASSLAVLGNTIYF
many,TRBV11-1,CASSSRNGEDKLFF
NA,TRBV30,CAWILTEAFF
NA,TRBV5-1,CASSHGPGGANYGYTF
NA,TRBV5-1,CASSLVPGDTQYF
NA,TRBV30,CAWSSDNEQFF
NA,TRBV4-2,CASSQQGQGSYEQYF
few,TRBV27,CASSSRDRGSYEQYF
NA,TRBV28,CASSPRTGTNYGYTF
NA,TRBV28,CASGHRGGYNEQFF
NA,TRBV7-7,CASSLAEADTQYF
once,TRBV7-3,CASSLGFAGGRGDTQYF
once,TRBV28,CASSLTSGGTDTQYF
once,TRBV27,CASSSGANNSPLHF
NA,TRBV4-1,CASSQDDSQETQYF
NA,TRBV30,CAWSVRPGQGDTEAFF
NA,TRBV4-2,CASSSEGYNEQFF
NA,TRBV11-2,CASSPTSGGADEQYF
NA,TRBV5-1,CASSSGPRGGTDTQYF
once,TRBV4-3,CASSQGWGGGNEQFF